The rows below give T cell receptor beta chains drawn from one sample of a study of CD8+CD57+ T cells in acquired aplastic anemia. TCRdb re-called the reads through MiXCR, storing one row per CDR3 protein. The sample has some 64,000 distinct CDR3 sequences, around 55% seen once. The sequenced material came from sorted CD4+, CD8+, or CD8+CD57+ T cells (not recorded which) from PBMCs. The receptors were gathered from a human donor in good health, serving as a control. CDR3s include the opening cysteine and the closing phenylalanine or tryptophan.

>TRBJ2-2|TRBV9
CASKRTSGYTGELFF
>TRBJ2-5|TRBV7-6
CASSLSSGVETQYF
>TRBJ1-1|TRBV7-8
CASSTGAYTEAFF
>TRBJ2-6|TRBV10-2
CAGSADPGANVLTF
>TRBJ2-3|TRBV10-2
CASSEGTSGRARTDTQYF
>TRBJ1-5|TRBV6-5
CASSYGRSNQPQHF
>TRBJ2-5|TRBV27
CASSPRQGIDPWETQYF
>TRBJ2-7|TRBV28
CAVAGQPYEQYF
>TRBJ1-1|TRBV5-1
CASSRPDSSNTEAFF
>TRBJ2-7|TRBV29-1
CSRRTGEDGEQYF
>TRBJ2-7|TRBV20-1
CSAKDLKAAEQYF
>TRBJ1-2|TRBV20-1
CSASSARSFGYTF
>TRBJ2-2|TRBV15
CATSLNTGELFF
>TRBJ1-5|TRBV25-1
CASTRLGEAPCNQPQHF
>TRBJ1-1|TRBV5-1
CASSLDWVNTEAFF
>TRBJ1-2|TRBV5-1
CASSLGTVIYGYTF
>TRBJ2-6|TRBV10-3
CAISDGVGEVGANVLTF
>TRBJ1-2|TRBV15
CATSTGSEDGYTF
>TRBJ2-1|TRBV9
CASSAGTSSPEQFF
>TRBJ2-7|TRBV7-6
CASSYRTGGDYEQYF
>TRBJ1-5|TRBV19
CASSTTWDRDGNQPQHF
>TRBJ2-5|TRBV20-1
CSARGGEFVTQYF
>TRBJ2-7|TRBV2
CASSAGQASYEQYF
>TRBJ2-3|TRBV9
CASTSRGVTTDTQYF
>TRBJ1-3|TRBV5-1
CASSFDNSGNTIYF
>TRBJ2-1|TRBV9
CASSVELAGGSEQFF
>TRBJ2-1|TRBV10-3
CAIWGGTVLYEQFF